Listed below are T cell receptor beta chains from one sample, sequenced in a study of human T cells and chemical hapten exposure. Each CDR3 protein gets one entry after TCRdb re-called the RACE reads with MiXCR. The sample comprises about 300,000 distinct CDR3 sequences, approximately 5% of which are singletons, and around 8% rests with the top ten. Sequencing used whole blood, obtained in connection with sensitization to the hapten diphenylcyclopropenone (DPC). The source is a woman in her late teens or twenties with alopecia areata. Some clones in this sample may be carry-over from other donors' samples. Both conserved end residues are part of each CDR3. Each record gives: V gene, J gene, clone size, D gene, CDR3 length, CDR3 DNA, CDR3 protein. D genes are given only for firm matches. Size is stated for part of the rows, as once, few or many counts, or as a class when the clone is expanded.

TRBV3-1	TRBJ2-3	many	NA	18	TGTGCCAGCAGCCAAGATTCGGGATCGGAGCTCCTCACAGATACGCAGTATTTT	CASSQDSGSELLTDTQYF
TRBV20-1	TRBJ2-7	few	NA	11	TGCAGTGCTGGGTCCTCCTACGAGCAGTACTTC	CSAGSSYEQYF
TRBV9	TRBJ1-4	few	NA	18	TGTGCCAGCAGCCCCCATTCAAAGACGACGGATTTGATTGAAAAACTGTTTTTT	CASSPHSKTTDLIEKLFF
TRBV14	TRBJ1-3	NA	NA	15	TGTGCCAGCAGCCAAGTAGGGTCCTCTGGAAACACCATATATTTT	CASSQVGSSGNTIYF
TRBV6-5	TRBJ1-1	few	NA	15	TGTGCCAGCAGTTACCGATCAACAGGGTCCACTGAAGCTTTCTTT	CASSYRSTGSTEAFF
TRBV6-1	TRBJ2-7	few	NA	13	TGTGCCAGCAGTGTGGAGGGCCTCTACGAGCAGTACTTC	CASSVEGLYEQYF
TRBV5-4	TRBJ2-3	NA	NA	17	TGTGCCAGCAGCGCCGGAACGGGGAGATTTGCGACAGATACGCAGTATTTT	CASSAGTGRFATDTQYF
TRBV7-8	TRBJ2-2	many	NA	14	TGTGCCAGTCTCCTAGATCGGGGGTCCGGGGAGCTGTTTTTT	CASLLDRGSGELFF
TRBV6-5	TRBJ2-1	many	NA	17	TGTGCCAGCAGTTACTCGACCAGGCAGAGCTCCTACAATGAGCAGTTCTTC	CASSYSTRQSSYNEQFF
TRBV29-1	TRBJ2-7	many	TRBD1	11	TGCAGCGTTACGACAGGGTACGAGCAGTACTTC	CSVTTGYEQYF
TRBV7-2	TRBJ2-5	NA	TRBD2	16	TGTGCCAGCAGCTTAGGCGCCGGACTAGCGAAAGAGACCCAGTACTTC	CASSLGAGLAKETQYF
TRBV27	TRBJ1-5	NA	NA	14	TGTGCCAGCAGTTTGGTAGGGGAAAGTCAGCCCCAGCATTTT	CASSLVGESQPQHF
TRBV7-2	TRBJ2-3	few	NA	16	TGTGCCAGCAGCTTAAGAAACGTGCAGGGCACAGATACGCAGTATTTT	CASSLRNVQGTDTQYF
TRBV20-1	TRBJ2-7	NA	NA	18	TGCAGTGCTAGAGACCAATCACGTGGGGGGCCAAGGTCCTACGAGCAGTACTTC	CSARDQSRGGPRSYEQYF
TRBV12-3/TRBV12-4	TRBJ1-2	NA	TRBD1	15	TGTGCCAGCAGTTTATCGGGACAGGGGGCTAAGGGCTACACCTTC	CASSLSGQGAKGYTF
TRBV28	TRBJ2-7	NA	TRBD2	12	TGTGCCAGCAGTCCTTGGGGGGGCGAGCAGTACTTC	CASSPWGGEQYF
TRBV7-2	TRBJ2-3	NA	NA	12	TGTGCCAGCAGCTTAATGGCACGTACGCAGTATTTT	CASSLMARTQYF
TRBV27	TRBJ2-5	NA	NA	14	TGTGCCAGCAGTTTGAGACACGACCAAGAGACCCAGTACTTC	CASSLRHDQETQYF
TRBV10-3	TRBJ2-1	few	NA	14	TGTGCCATCAGTGAGCCTGATTTTTACAATGAGCAGTTCTTC	CAISEPDFYNEQFF
TRBV6-5	TRBJ1-1	many	TRBD1	14	TGTGCCAGCAGTAAGACAGGGTTATCGACTGAAGCTTTCTTT	CASSKTGLSTEAFF
TRBV9	TRBJ2-1	many	NA	13	TGTGCCAGCAGCGTAGAACCGCACAATGAGCAGTTCTTC	CASSVEPHNEQFF
TRBV12-3/TRBV12-4	TRBJ1-2	many	NA	13	TGTGCCAGCAGTTTCGCACAGGTTTATGGCTACACCTTC	CASSFAQVYGYTF
TRBV6-2/TRBV6-3	TRBJ2-1	NA	NA	13	TGTGCCAGCAGCGAGTCCACGGCGGAGGAGCAGTTCTTC	CASSESTAEEQFF
TRBV7-2	TRBJ1-6	many	TRBD1	17	TGTGCCAGCAGCTCTACCGGGACAGGGGGTGCTAATTCACCCCTCCACTTT	CASSSTGTGGANSPLHF
TRBV11-2	TRBJ1-3	many	NA	14	TGTGCCAGCAGCTTACTGGCTCTAGGAAACACCATATATTTT	CASSLLALGNTIYF
TRBV11-3	TRBJ2-1	many	NA	16	TGTGCCAGCAGCTCGAGGACAGAAGATTCCTACAATGAGCAGTTCTTC	CASSSRTEDSYNEQFF
TRBV7-2	TRBJ2-1	NA	NA	15	TGTGCCAGCAGCTTACAGGGCAGGACTTACAATGAGCAGTTCTTC	CASSLQGRTYNEQFF
TRBV20-1	TRBJ2-3	many	NA	13	TGCAGTGCTAGGTGGCAGGAAAGAGATACGCAGTATTTT	CSARWQERDTQYF
TRBV27	TRBJ2-2	NA	TRBD1	17	TGTGCCAGCAGTCCATATCAGGGGGCAATTAGTGCCGGGGAGCTGTTTTTT	CASSPYQGAISAGELFF
TRBV25-1	TRBJ2-3	few	NA	17	TGTGCCAGCAGTGTTCCACGTCTTATAGGTCCCACAGATACGCAGTATTTT	CASSVPRLIGPTDTQYF
TRBV7-9	TRBJ2-7	NA	NA	12	TGTGCCAGCAGCTTAGGGGAGGCCGAGCAGTACTTC	CASSLGEAEQYF
TRBV14	TRBJ1-6	NA	NA	13	TGTGCCAGCAGCCAACTCCAAAATTCACCCCTCCACTTT	CASSQLQNSPLHF
TRBV29-1	TRBJ2-3	NA	TRBD2	17	TGCAGCGTAGCCGGGACTAGCGGGGGGGGTTTCGCAGATACGCAGTATTTT	CSVAGTSGGGFADTQYF
TRBV12-3/TRBV12-4	TRBJ1-5	NA	NA	12	TGTGCCAGTCAGGGAAACTATCAGCCCCAGCATTTT	CASQGNYQPQHF
TRBV6-6	TRBJ1-6	many	NA	16	TGTGCCAGCAGTCTACAGACTCAACGGTGGAATTCACCCCTCCACTTT	CASSLQTQRWNSPLHF
TRBV5-6	TRBJ2-2	few	NA	13	TGTGCCAGCAGCACCGTTCCCACCGGGGAGCTGTTTTTT	CASSTVPTGELFF